This T cell receptor beta chain stems from a study of T-cell reconstitution after alpha-beta-depleted transplantation in children. Unique molecular identifiers were incorporated into the prepared TCRbeta library. In TCRdb, the PCR reads were re-called with MiXCR into one record per CDR3 protein. The sample contains fewer than 550,000 distinct CDR3 sequences, more than 9.5% of which appear only once. Study outcomes and limitations: The study reportedly traced alpha-beta T cells about two months after transplant to several hundred expanded graft clones. Surviving recipient cells, namely T cells and thymic progenitors, were the source of high day-60 TCRbeta diversity in some patients. Diversity and T-cell counts at one year after transplant derived mostly from new T cells.

Unmatched junction bases numbered 6, after V lost 2 bases and J lost 5 bases. CDR1 is SGHVT and CDR2 is SQSDAQ in the germline V gene. This CDR3 has 15 residues. This clonotype came up many times. Antigen specificity is unknown. The source is a female patient aged 2-15 years who had a stem cell transplant for aplastic anemia, so the T cells may come from the graft donor. The sample was PBMCs, mostly from graft donor cells, taken 180 days after TCRalphabeta/CD19-depleted stem cell transplant. The V call is TRBV7-4, the J call TRBJ2-5, with TRBD2 matching over 9 bases. The CDR3 spells CASSLSGLAKETQYF. The CDR3 nucleotides are TGTGCCAGCAGCTTATCCGGACTAGCGAAGGAGACCCAGTACTTC.